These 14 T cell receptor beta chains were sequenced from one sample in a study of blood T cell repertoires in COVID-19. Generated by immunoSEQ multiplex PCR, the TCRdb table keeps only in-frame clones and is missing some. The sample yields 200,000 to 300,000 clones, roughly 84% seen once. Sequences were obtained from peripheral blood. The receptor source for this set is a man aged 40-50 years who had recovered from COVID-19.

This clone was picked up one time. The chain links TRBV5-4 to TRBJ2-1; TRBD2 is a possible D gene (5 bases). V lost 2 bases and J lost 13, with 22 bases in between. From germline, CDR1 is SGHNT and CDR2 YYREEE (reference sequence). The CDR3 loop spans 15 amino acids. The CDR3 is CASSLFGGRSRPQFF. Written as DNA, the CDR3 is TGTGCCAGCAGCTTATTTGGCGGGCGAAGTCGACCACAGTTCTTC.

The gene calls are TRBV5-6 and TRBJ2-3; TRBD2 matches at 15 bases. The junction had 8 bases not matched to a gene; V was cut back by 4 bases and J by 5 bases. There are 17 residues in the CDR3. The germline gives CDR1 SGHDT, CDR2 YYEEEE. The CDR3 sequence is CASSPPGLAGGQDTQYF. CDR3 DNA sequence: TGTGCCAGCAGCCCTCCGGGACTAGCGGGGGGCCAAGATACGCAGTATTTT.

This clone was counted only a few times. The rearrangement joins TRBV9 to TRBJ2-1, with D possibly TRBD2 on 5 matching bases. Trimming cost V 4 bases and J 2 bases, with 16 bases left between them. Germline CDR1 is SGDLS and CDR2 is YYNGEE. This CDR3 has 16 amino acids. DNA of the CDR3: TGTGCCAGCAGCCGTCACCCGGAGGTAACCTACAATGAGCAGTTCTTC. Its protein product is CASSRHPEVTYNEQFF. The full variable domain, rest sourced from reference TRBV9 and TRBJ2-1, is DSGVTQTPKHLITATGQRVTLRCSPRSGDLSVYWYQQSLDQGLQFLIQYYNGEERAKGNILERFSAQQFPDLHSELNLSSLELGDSALYFCASSRHPEVTYNEQFFGPGTRLTVL.

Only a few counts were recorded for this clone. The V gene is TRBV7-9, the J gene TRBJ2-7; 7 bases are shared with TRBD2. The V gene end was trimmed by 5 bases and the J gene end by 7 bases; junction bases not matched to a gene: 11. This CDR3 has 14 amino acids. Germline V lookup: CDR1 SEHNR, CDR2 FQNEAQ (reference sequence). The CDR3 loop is CASSPRLTSQEQYF. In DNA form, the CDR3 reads TGTGCCAGCAGCCCTCGATTGACTAGCCAAGAGCAGTACTTC.

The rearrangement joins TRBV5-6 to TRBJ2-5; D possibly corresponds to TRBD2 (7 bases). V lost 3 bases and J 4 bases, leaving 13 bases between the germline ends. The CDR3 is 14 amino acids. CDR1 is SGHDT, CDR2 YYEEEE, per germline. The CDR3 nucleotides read TGTGCCAGCAGCTCCCGGGGGGCCCCAGAGACCCAGTACTTC. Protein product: CASSSRGAPETQYF.

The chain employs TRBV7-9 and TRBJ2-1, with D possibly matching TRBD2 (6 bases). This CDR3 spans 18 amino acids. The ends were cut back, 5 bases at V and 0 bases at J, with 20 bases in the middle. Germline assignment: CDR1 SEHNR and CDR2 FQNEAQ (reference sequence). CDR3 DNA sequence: TGTGCCAGCAGCCCCAGTGGAGGGCCGCTAGGCTCCTACAATGAGCAGTTCTTC. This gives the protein CASSPSGGPLGSYNEQFF.

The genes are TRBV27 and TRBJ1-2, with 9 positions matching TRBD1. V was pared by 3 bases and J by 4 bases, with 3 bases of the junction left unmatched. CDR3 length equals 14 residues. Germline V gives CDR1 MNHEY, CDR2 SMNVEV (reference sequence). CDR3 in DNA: TGTGCCAGCAGTTTCGGGACAGGGAGCTATGGCTACACCTTC. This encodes CASSFGTGSYGYTF.

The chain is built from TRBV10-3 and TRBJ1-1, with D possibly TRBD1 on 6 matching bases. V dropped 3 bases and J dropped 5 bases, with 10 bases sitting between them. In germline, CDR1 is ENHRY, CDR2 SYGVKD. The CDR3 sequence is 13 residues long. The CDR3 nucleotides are TGTGCCATCAGTGAACAGGGTGGAACTGAAGCTTTCTTT. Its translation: CAISEQGGTEAFF.

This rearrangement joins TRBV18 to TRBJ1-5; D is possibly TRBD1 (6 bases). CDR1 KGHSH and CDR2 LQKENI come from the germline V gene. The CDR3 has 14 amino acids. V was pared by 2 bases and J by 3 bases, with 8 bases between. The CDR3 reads CASSPRQVNQPQHF. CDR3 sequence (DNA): TGTGCCAGCTCACCAAGACAGGTCAATCAGCCCCAGCATTTT.

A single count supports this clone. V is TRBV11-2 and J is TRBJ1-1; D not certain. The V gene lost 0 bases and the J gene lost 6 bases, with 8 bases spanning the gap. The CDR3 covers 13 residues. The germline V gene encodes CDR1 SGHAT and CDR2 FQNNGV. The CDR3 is CASSLDRSAEAFF. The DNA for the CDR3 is TGTGCCAGCAGCTTAGATCGGAGTGCTGAAGCTTTCTTT.

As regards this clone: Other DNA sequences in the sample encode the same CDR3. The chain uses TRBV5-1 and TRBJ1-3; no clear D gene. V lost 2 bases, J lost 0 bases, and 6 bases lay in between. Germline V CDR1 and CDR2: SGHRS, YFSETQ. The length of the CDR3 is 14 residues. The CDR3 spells CASSLGGSGNTIYF. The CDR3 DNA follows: TGCGCCAGCAGCTTAGGAGGCTCTGGAAACACCATATATTTT.

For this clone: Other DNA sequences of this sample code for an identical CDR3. The CDR3 coding sequence is TGTGCCAGTAGTCGGACAGGGGATAGCAATCAGCCCCAGCATTTT. Translating gives CASSRTGDSNQPQHF. The chain employs TRBV19 and TRBJ1-5; 9 bases fit TRBD1. Germline V gives CDR1 LNHDA, CDR2 SQIVND (reference sequence). Losses at the gene ends were 5 bases for V and 0 bases for J; bases not matched to a gene: 2. The CDR3 consists of 15 residues.

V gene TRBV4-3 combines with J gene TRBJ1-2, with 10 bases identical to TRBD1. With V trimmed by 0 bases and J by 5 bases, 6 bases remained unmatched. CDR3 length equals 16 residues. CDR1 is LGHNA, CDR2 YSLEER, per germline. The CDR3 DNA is TGCGCCAGCAGCCAAGAGGGGACAGGGGAATATTATGGCTACACCTTC. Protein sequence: CASSQEGTGEYYGYTF.

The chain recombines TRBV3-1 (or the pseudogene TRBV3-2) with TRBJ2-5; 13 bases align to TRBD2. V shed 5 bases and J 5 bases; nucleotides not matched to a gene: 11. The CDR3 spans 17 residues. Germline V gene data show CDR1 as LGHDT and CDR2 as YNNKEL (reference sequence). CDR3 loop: CASSEGTSGMTPETQYF. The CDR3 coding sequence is TGTGCCAGCAGCGAGGGGACTAGCGGGATGACCCCCGAGACCCAGTACTTC.